This TCR beta chain was sequenced during a study of blood T cell repertoires in COVID-19. The wider study: Italy, Spain and the United States were the sources of the convalescent and acute COVID-19 samples. The cDNA or gDNA used as material had been derived from T cells, B-cell-depleted T cells, or PBMCs.

Germline V lookup: CDR1 LNHDA, CDR2 SQIVND (reference sequence). With 4 bases removed from V and 0 bases from J, the gap between germline ends came to 20 bases. This CDR3 is 18 amino acids long. As processed by the authors: Nucleated cell number was recorded as an estimate derived from reference gene primer amplification. Measured with immunoSEQ multiplex PCR; TCRdb has only the in-frame clones, and not every one. For V, J and clone size, that table is used; D and trimming come from the DNA. Seen here are approximately 120,000 clones, more than 80% observed once, and the top ten hold more than 9%. This sequence was found in a human donor in a cohort sampled during active COVID-19. The chain carries TRBV19 and TRBJ2-3; tentative D call: TRBD2 (6 bases). The sample consisted of peripheral blood. The CDR3 spells CASSTGPSWDSSTDTQYF. CDR3 DNA: TGTGCCAGTAGTACCGGCCCGTCGTGGGACTCTAGCACAGATACGCAGTATTTT.